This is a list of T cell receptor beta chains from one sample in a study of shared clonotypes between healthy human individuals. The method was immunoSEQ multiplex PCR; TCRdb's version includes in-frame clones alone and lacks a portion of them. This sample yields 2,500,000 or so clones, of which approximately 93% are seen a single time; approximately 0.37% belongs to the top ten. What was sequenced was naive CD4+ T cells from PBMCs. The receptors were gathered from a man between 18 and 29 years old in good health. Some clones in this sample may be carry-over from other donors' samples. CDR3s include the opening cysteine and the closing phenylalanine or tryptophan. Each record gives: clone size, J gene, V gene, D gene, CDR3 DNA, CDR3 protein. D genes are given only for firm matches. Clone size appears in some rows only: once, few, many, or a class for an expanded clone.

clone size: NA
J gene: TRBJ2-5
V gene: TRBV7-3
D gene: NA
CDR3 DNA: TGTGCCAGCAGCGACGGCATCCTAGGGACCCAGTACTTC
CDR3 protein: CASSDGILGTQYF

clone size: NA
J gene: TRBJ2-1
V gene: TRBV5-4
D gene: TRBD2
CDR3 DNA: TGTGCCAGCAGCTTGTACCGGACTAGCGGCTCCTACAATGAGCAGTTCTTC
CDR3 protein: CASSLYRTSGSYNEQFF

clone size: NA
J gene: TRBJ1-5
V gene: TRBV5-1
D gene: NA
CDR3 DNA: TGCGCCAGCAGCTCGGACCCCGGGACACCTAATCAGCCCCAGCATTTT
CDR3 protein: CASSSDPGTPNQPQHF

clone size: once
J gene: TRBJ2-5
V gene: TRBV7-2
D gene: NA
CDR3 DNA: TGTGCCAGCAGCTTAGCTGGGAACCGGGAGATAGAGACCCAGTACTTC
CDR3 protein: CASSLAGNREIETQYF

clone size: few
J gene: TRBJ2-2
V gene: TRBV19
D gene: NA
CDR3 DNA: TGTGCCAGTACCCCTGACAGCTCGTTCGCCGGGGAGCTGTTTTTT
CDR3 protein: CASTPDSSFAGELFF

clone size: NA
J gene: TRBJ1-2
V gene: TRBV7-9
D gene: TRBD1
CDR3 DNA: TGTGCCAGCAGCTTGGGACAGGGGGTGGTCTATGGCTACACCTTC
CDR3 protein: CASSLGQGVVYGYTF

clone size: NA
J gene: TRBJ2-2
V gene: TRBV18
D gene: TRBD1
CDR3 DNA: TGTGCCAGCTCACCTCCGGGACAGGGGGCCAGCGGGGAGCTGTTTTTT
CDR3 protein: CASSPPGQGASGELFF

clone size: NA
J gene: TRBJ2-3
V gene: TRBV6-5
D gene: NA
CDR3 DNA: TGTGCCAGCAGTTACCAACCGGAGGTGACAGATACGCAGTATTTT
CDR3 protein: CASSYQPEVTDTQYF

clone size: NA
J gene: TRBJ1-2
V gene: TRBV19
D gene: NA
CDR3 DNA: TGTGCCAGTAGTACCCCCCGCAGAGCCAGCTATGGCTACACCTTC
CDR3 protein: CASSTPRRASYGYTF

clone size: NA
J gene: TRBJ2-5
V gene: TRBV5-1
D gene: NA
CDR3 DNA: TGCGCCAGCAGCCGCGATGAGCAAGAGACCCAGTACTTC
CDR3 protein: CASSRDEQETQYF

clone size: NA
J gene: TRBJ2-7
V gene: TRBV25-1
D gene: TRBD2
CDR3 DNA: TGTGCCAGCATTGCTAGCGGAACCTACGAGCAGTACTTC
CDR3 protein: CASIASGTYEQYF

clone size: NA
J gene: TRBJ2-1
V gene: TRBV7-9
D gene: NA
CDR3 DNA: TGTGCCAGCACCACCGACCGCTACTTCTCCTACAATGAGCAGTTCTTC
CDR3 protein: CASTTDRYFSYNEQFF

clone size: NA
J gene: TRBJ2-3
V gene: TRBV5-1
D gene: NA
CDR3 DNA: TGCGCCAGCAGCTTGACAGATCCCTCAGATACGCAGTATTTT
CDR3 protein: CASSLTDPSDTQYF

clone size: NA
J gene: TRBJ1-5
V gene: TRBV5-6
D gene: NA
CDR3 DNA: TGTGCCAGCAGCTTGGTAGTCTCAGGGCTTTATAGCAATCAGCCCCAGCATTTT
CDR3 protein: CASSLVVSGLYSNQPQHF

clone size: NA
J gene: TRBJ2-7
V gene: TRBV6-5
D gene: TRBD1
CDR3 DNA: TGTGCCAGCAGTTACGCCGGGACAGGGACCTACGAGCAGTACTTC
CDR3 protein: CASSYAGTGTYEQYF

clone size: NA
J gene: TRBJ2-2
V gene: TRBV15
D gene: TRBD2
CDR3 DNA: TGTGCCACCAGCAGAGTAGCGGGAGGGCCTGGCGGGGAGCTGTTTTTT
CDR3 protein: CATSRVAGGPGGELFF

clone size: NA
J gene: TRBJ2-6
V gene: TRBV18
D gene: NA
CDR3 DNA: TGTGCCAGCTCAGACTCTGGGGCCAACGTCCTGACTTTC
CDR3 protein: CASSDSGANVLTF

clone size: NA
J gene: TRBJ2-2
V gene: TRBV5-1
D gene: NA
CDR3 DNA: TGCGCCAGCAGCCTCGACCCCTTCGGGGAGCTGTTTTTT
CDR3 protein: CASSLDPFGELFF

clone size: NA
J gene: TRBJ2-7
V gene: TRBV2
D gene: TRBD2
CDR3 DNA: TGTGCCAGCAGTGAAGCGCTGGGGACTAGCGGGAGGAATAGATACGAGCAGTACTTC
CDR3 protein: CASSEALGTSGRNRYEQYF

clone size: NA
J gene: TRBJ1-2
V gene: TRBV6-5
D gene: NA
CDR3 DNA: TGTGCCAGCAGTTACCTCAGGGGATCTTATGGCTACACCTTC
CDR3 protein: CASSYLRGSYGYTF

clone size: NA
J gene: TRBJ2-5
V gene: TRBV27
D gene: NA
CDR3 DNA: TGTGCCAGCAGGCGGAGGGGCGGAGAGGAGACCCAGTACTTC
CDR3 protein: CASRRRGGEETQYF

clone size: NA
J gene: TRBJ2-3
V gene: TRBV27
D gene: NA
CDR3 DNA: TGTGCCAGCATCGGGGTGTGGGGGGCAGATACGCAGTATTTT
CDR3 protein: CASIGVWGADTQYF

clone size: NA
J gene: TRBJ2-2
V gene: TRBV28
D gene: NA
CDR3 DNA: TGTGCCAGCAGTTTACGTAGCGGGGAGCTGTTTTTT
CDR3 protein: CASSLRSGELFF

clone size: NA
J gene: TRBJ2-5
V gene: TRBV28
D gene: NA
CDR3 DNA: TGTGCCACCAGGAAGAGACCTACCCAAGAGACCCAGTACTTC
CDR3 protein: CATRKRPTQETQYF

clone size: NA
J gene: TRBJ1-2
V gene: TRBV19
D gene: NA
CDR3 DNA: TGTGCCAGTAGTCCCCGGACCGGTTATGGCTACACCTTC
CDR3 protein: CASSPRTGYGYTF

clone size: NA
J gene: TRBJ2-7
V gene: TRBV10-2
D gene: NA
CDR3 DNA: TGCGCCAGCAGTGAGTCGGGGGGCCGGGAGCAGTACTTC
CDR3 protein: CASSESGGREQYF

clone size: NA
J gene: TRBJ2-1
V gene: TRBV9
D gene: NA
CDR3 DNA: TGTGCCAGCAGCGGAGGGGCCTACAATGAGCAGTTCTTC
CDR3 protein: CASSGGAYNEQFF

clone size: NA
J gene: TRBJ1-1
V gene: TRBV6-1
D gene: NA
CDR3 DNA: TGTGCCAGCACCGTCGACAGAAACACTGAAGCTTTCTTT
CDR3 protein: CASTVDRNTEAFF

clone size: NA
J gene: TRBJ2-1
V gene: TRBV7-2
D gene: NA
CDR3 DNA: TGTGCCAGCAGCTTAACGGGCGACTCCTACAATGAGCAGTTCTTC
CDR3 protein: CASSLTGDSYNEQFF

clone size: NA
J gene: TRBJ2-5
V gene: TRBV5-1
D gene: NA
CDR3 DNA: TGCGCCAGCAGTCCCGGGGCCCAAGAGACCCAGTACTTC
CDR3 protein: CASSPGAQETQYF

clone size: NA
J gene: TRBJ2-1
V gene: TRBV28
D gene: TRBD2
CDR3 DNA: TGTGCCAGCAGTTCGGCGGGAGGGATCAATGAGCAGTTCTTC
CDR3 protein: CASSSAGGINEQFF

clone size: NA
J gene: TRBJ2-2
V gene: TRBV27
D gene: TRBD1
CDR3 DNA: TGTGCCAGCAGTTTCGATCACAACAGGGGGACGATTTCCGGGGAGCTGTTTTTT
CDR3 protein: CASSFDHNRGTISGELFF

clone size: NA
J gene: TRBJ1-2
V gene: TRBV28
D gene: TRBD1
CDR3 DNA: TGTGCCAGCAGTCTCACAGGGGAGGAGACCTACACCTTC
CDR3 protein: CASSLTGEETYTF

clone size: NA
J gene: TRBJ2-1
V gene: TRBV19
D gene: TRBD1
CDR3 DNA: TGTGCCAGTAGACCTGGGACAGGGACCTTAGGGGTCAATGAGCAGTTCTTC
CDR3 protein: CASRPGTGTLGVNEQFF

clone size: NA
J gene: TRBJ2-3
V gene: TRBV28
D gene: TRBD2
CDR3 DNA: TGTGCCAGCAGTGTTAGCGGGAAAAGAGATACGCAGTATTTT
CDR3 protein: CASSVSGKRDTQYF

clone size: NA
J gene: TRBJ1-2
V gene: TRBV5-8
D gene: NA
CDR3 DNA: TGTGCCAGCAGCTCCCCCCCGGGCAACTATGGCTACACCTTC
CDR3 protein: CASSSPPGNYGYTF

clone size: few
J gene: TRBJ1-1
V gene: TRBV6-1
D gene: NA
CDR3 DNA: TGTGCCAGCAGTGGCTTGGTGGACGGTGAAGCTTTCTTT
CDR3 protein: CASSGLVDGEAFF

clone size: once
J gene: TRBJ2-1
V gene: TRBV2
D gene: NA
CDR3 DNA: TGTGCCAGCCTGAGGGGCAGCTTAGGGGGTGAGGAGCAGTTCTTC
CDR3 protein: CASLRGSLGGEEQFF

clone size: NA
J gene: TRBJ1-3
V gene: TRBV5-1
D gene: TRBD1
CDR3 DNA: TGCGCCAGCAGCGAGGGGGCGGGAGGAAACACCATATATTTT
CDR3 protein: CASSEGAGGNTIYF

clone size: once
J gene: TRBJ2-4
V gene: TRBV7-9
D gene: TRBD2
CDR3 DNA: TGTGCCAGCATCCGACCTGAGACTAGCGGGTTAGCCAAAAACATTCAGTACTTC
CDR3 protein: CASIRPETSGLAKNIQYF

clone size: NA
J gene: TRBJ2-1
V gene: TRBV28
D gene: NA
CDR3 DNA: TGTGCCAGCAGCCCTGCGGACTTTTCTTCAGGGAATGAGCAGTTCTTC
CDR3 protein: CASSPADFSSGNEQFF

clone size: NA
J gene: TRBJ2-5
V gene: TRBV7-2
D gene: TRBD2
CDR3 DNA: TGTGCCAGCAGCTTTGGCGGGAGTATGGAGACCCAGTACTTC
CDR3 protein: CASSFGGSMETQYF

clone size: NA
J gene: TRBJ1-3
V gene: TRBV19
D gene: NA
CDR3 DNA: TGTGCCAGTAGTATCAAGGGGCGGCGGAACTCTGGAAACACCATATATTTT
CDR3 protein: CASSIKGRRNSGNTIYF

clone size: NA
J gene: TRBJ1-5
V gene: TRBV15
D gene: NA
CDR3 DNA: TGTGCCACCAGCGCGACAGCTCCCGTTAATCAGCCCCAGCATTTT
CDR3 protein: CATSATAPVNQPQHF

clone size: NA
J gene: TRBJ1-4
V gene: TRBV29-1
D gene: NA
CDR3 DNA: TGCAGCGTTGAAGATTTTCAGGACTCTAATGAAAAACTGTTTTTT
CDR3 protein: CSVEDFQDSNEKLFF